The next 32 T cell receptor beta chains were all read from a single sample in a study of neurological immune-mediated disorders. TCRdb re-called the 5' RACE reads through MiXCR, storing one row per CDR3 protein. The sample holds around 46,000 distinct CDR3 sequences, 4% to 5.5% seen once. The material sequenced was PBMCs. These receptors were collected from a woman between 55 and 75 years old with multiple sclerosis.

This clonotype was recorded many times. The rearrangement joins TRBV7-2 to TRBJ2-1; D gene uncertain. Trimming left V 0 bases short and J 6 bases short, with 6 bases between. The germline gives CDR1 SGHTA, CDR2 FQGNSA. The CDR3 has 13 amino acids. DNA for the CDR3: TGTGCCAGCAGCTTAGCTGTAGCCAATGAGCAGTTCTTC. Translated, it gives CASSLAVANEQFF.

Many counts were recorded for this clonotype. The V gene is TRBV28, the J gene TRBJ2-5, with TRBD2 matching over 13 bases. CDR1 and CDR2 (germline): MDHEN, SYDVKM. CDR3 length equals 15 residues. After removal of 6 bases from V and 5 bases from J, the junction contained 6 bases not matched to a gene. CDR3 sequence reads: CASRLAGGPQETQYF. For the CDR3, the DNA is TGTGCCAGCAGACTAGCGGGGGGGCCTCAGGAGACCCAGTACTTC.

On this clonotype: Sequence at one end of the junction differs from germline and may be a read error. V is TRBV30 and J is TRBJ2-5; TRBD2 aligns across 8 bases. The CDR3 spans 14 residues. The germline gives CDR1 GTSNPN, CDR2 SVGIG (reference sequence). CDR3 coding DNA: TGTGTCTGGAGGAAAGCGGGAGTCCTTGAGACCCAGTACTTC. Translation: CVWRKAGVLETQYF.

V is TRBV10-3 and J is TRBJ2-3; TRBD1 agrees at 8 bases. CDR1 and CDR2 (germline): ENHRY, SYGVKD. After removal of 4 bases from V and 4 bases from J, the junction contained 7 bases not matched to a gene. The CDR3 is 15 amino acids. CDR3 amino acids: CAISVGTGGADTQYF. The CDR3 DNA sequence: TGTGCCATCAGTGTGGGGACAGGCGGCGCAGATACGCAGTATTTT.

This clonotype was found many times. The rearrangement joins TRBV5-1 to TRBJ1-2; D perhaps matches TRBD1 (5 bases). There are 14 residues in the CDR3. V lost 4 bases to trimming and J lost 5 bases, with 15 bases between them. The germline gives CDR1 SGHRS, CDR2 YFSETQ. The CDR3 DNA reads TGCGCCAGCAGCCCCTCCCTAGGGGTTTATGGCTACACCTTC. As protein: CASSPSLGVYGYTF.

This clonotype has ten or more counts. The chain joins TRBV12-3 or TRBV12-4 to TRBJ2-5; D gene uncertain. The CDR3 loop spans 14 amino acids. V lost 7 bases to trimming and J lost 2 bases, with 14 bases between them. The CDR3 protein is CASTLDGLQETQYF. The DNA of the CDR3 is TGTGCCAGCACTTTGGACGGATTGCAAGAGACCCAGTACTTC.

This clonotype was counted many times. This chain uses TRBV20-1 with TRBJ1-1; maybe TRBD1 (6 bases). With 2 bases removed from V and 4 bases from J, the gap between germline ends came to 11 bases. The germline gives CDR1 DFQATT, CDR2 SNEGSKA (reference sequence). This CDR3 spans 13 amino acids. The CDR3: CSARRRGGTEAFF. In DNA, the CDR3 is TGCAGTGCTAGACGCAGGGGCGGCACTGAAGCTTTCTTT.

This chain uses TRBV4-3 with TRBJ2-3; perhaps D is TRBD1 or TRBD2 (7 bases each). The CDR3 sequence is 17 residues long. CDR1 is LGHNA, CDR2 YSLEER, per germline. V dropped 0 bases and J dropped 4 bases, with 17 bases sitting between them. CDR3 bases: TGCGCCAGCAGCCAAGAAGGGGGCGGGGGTTTGGCAGATACGCAGTATTTT. Amino acid sequence: CASSQEGGGGLADTQYF.

At least ten counts were recorded for this clonotype. The rearrangement links TRBV12-3 or TRBV12-4 to TRBJ2-1; the D gene is possibly TRBD1 (5 bases). Trimming cost V 3 bases and J 10 bases, with 10 bases left between them. The CDR3 consists of 12 residues. CDR3 sequence (DNA): TGTGCCAGCAGTTTTCAGGCAGGGGAGCAGTTCTTC. Amino acids: CASSFQAGEQFF.

This clonotype was found many times. The rearrangement uses TRBV9 and TRBJ2-2; unclear D gene. The germline V gene has CDR1 SGDLS and CDR2 YYNGEE. V was trimmed by 4 bases and J by 3 bases, leaving 16 bases between them. The length of the CDR3 is 16 residues. This CDR3 reads CASSPRSGFDTGELFF. The CDR3 DNA follows: TGTGCCAGCAGCCCCCGGTCCGGGTTTGACACCGGGGAGCTGTTTTTT.

This clonotype has a count of ten or more. CDR3 DNA sequence: TGTGCCAGCAGCTTACAGGGGGAGAACACTGAAGCTTTCTTT. Residues: CASSLQGENTEAFF. This rearrangement joins TRBV7-3 to TRBJ1-1; 7 nucleotides align to TRBD1. CDR1 and CDR2 (germline): SGHTA, FQGTGA. The CDR3 contains 14 residues. The trim removed 2 bases at V and 1 base at J, leaving 1 base unmatched.

At least ten counts were recorded for this clonotype. The CDR3 DNA is TGCAGTGCTAGGGAGACTAGCGGGACCTTCTACGAGCAGTACGTC. This codes for CSARETSGTFYEQYV. The chain combines TRBV20-1 with TRBJ2-7; TRBD2 matches at 11 bases. CDR1 and CDR2 (germline): DFQATT, SNEGSKA (reference sequence). With 3 bases clipped from V and 3 bases from J, the junction kept 7 bases outside the gene matches. The CDR3 spans 15 residues.

This clonotype was observed many times. The rearrangement links TRBV20-1 to TRBJ1-5; D is ambiguous. V was cut by 2 bases and J by 4 bases, with 12 bases left in between. Germline V gene sequence: CDR1 DFQATT, CDR2 SNEGSKA (reference sequence). The CDR3 is 14 residues long. CDR3 protein: CSARPTLTNQPQHF. DNA of the CDR3: TGCAGTGCTAGACCGACCTTGACAAATCAGCCCCAGCATTTT.

At least ten counts were recorded for this clonotype. One end of the junction does not line up with germline, which may come from a read error. V is TRBV6-2 or TRBV6-3 and J is TRBJ2-7; no clear D. This CDR3 region has 14 residues. CDR1 is MNHEY and CDR2 is SVGEGT in the germline V gene. CDR3 in DNA: TGTGCCAGCAGCTTCCTAGTGGGTTCCTCCGAGCAGTACTTC. Its protein is CASSFLVGSSEQYF.

This clonotype was picked up a small number of times. The V and J genes are TRBV12-3 or TRBV12-4 and TRBJ1-5, with unresolved D. Trimming left V 0 bases short and J 4 bases short, with 7 bases between. This CDR3 spans 14 amino acids. CDR3 region: CASSLAEGNQPQHF. CDR3 coding DNA: TGTGCCAGCAGTTTAGCGGAAGGGAATCAGCCCCAGCATTTT.

This clonotype was found a few times. The V gene is TRBV28, the J gene TRBJ2-5; D is uncertain. Germline CDR1 reads MDHEN; CDR2 reads SYDVKM. V was trimmed by 5 bases and J by 9 bases, leaving 13 bases between them. This CDR3 region has 12 residues. This CDR3 reads CASSPNPMAQYF. The CDR3 bases are TGTGCCAGCAGTCCAAACCCTATGGCCCAGTACTTC.

At least ten counts were recorded for this clonotype. The J gene is TRBJ2-7, the V gene TRBV3-1; D call uncertain. CDR1 and CDR2 from the germline V gene are LGHDT and YNNKEL (reference sequence). The CDR3 loop spans 13 amino acids. Trimming left V 1 base short and J 3 bases short, with 7 bases between. In DNA, the CDR3 is TGTGCCAGCAGCCAAGGGGCAGACTACGAGCAGTACTTC. Translated: CASSQGADYEQYF.

The sample holds many counts of this clonotype. This chain links TRBV11-2 with TRBJ1-4; no definite D call. The V end lost 2 bases, the J end lost 2 bases, and 6 bases lay between the germline ends. The germline CDR1 and CDR2 sequences are SGHAT and FQNNGV. The CDR3 totals 14 residues. CDR3 region: CASSLSRTNEKLFF. CDR3 DNA: TGTGCCAGCAGCTTATCCCGGACTAATGAAAAACTGTTTTTT.

This clonotype was seen many times. This sequence joins TRBV6-1 and TRBJ2-5; 8 positions agree with TRBD1. V gave up 5 bases and J gave up 4 bases; unmatched junction bases: 6. CDR3 length: 14 residues. From germline, CDR1 is MNHNS and CDR2 SASEGT. CDR3 sequence: CASSTIDRGETQYF. CDR3 nucleotides: TGTGCCAGCAGTACCATCGACAGGGGAGAGACCCAGTACTTC.

In its sample, this clonotype was seen many times. The J gene is TRBJ2-1, the V gene TRBV7-9, with D possibly being TRBD1 or TRBD2 (5 bases each). V lost 5 bases and J 5 bases, leaving 13 bases between the germline ends. The CDR3 extends over 14 amino acids. The germline CDR1 and CDR2 sequences are SEHNR and FQNEAQ (reference sequence). The CDR3 loop reads CASSPREHHNEQFF. CDR3 DNA sequence: TGTGCCAGCAGCCCCAGGGAGCACCACAATGAGCAGTTCTTC.

This clonotype was seen many times. This chain connects TRBV7-3 to TRBJ2-1; D gene ambiguous. The CDR3 has 14 amino acids. Germline lookup yields CDR1 SGHTA and CDR2 FQGTGA. V was cut by 6 bases and J by 8 bases, with 17 bases left in between. CDR3 sequence (DNA): TGTGCCAGCAGTCAAGGACCAGAGCCCCATGAGCAGTTCTTC. Protein: CASSQGPEPHEQFF.

This clonotype was counted many times. The V call is TRBV9, the J call TRBJ1-1; D ambiguous. The germline gives CDR1 SGDLS, CDR2 YYNGEE. V was shortened by 1 base and J by 6 bases, with 10 bases between the two germline ends. The CDR3 spans 13 residues. CDR3 sequence: CASSVWRESEAFF. CDR3 sequence (DNA): TGTGCCAGCAGCGTATGGAGGGAGTCTGAAGCTTTCTTT.

This clonotype was counted between two and nine times. The V call is TRBV7-2, the J call TRBJ2-2; 11 nucleotides align to TRBD1. J was trimmed by 7 bases and V by 4 bases; bases with no gene match: 11. Germline CDR1 reads SGHTA; CDR2 reads FQGNSA. The CDR3 has 17 amino acids. This CDR3 reads CASSSKGTGGSVGELFF. CDR3 bases: TGTGCCAGCAGCTCTAAGGGGACAGGGGGATCTGTCGGGGAGCTGTTTTTT.

This clonotype was recorded at least ten times. The V gene is TRBV9, the J gene TRBJ2-1; possibly TRBD1 for D (7 bases). This CDR3 contains 15 residues. With 3 bases removed from V and 3 bases from J, the gap between germline ends came to 13 bases. CDR1 and CDR2 from the germline V gene are SGDLS and YYNGEE. CDR3 coding DNA: TGTGCCAGCAGCGCCGCGGGGACAGACTACAATGAGCAGTTCTTC. It is translated as CASSAAGTDYNEQFF.

This clonotype showed up just a few times. The rearrangement links TRBV5-1 to TRBJ2-7; 8 nucleotides align to TRBD1. From germline, CDR1 is SGHRS and CDR2 YFSETQ. Trimming took 0 bases from V and 3 from J; bases not matched to a gene: 5. The CDR3 is 15 residues long. CDR3 nucleotide sequence: TGCGCCAGCAGCTTGGTCCTGACAGGGGACTACGAGCAGTACTTC. It specifies CASSLVLTGDYEQYF. The whole variable domain, filled in from reference TRBV5-1 and TRBJ2-7, reads KAGVTQTPRYLIKTRGQQVTLSCSPISGHRSVSWYQQTPGQGLQFLFEYFSETQRNKGNFPGRFSGRQFSNSRSEMNVSTLELGDSALYLCASSLVLTGDYEQYFGPGTRLTVT.

This clonotype was observed at least ten times. The chain employs TRBV5-1 and TRBJ2-1; 11 bases are a match to TRBD2. Trimming at V came to 5 bases and at J to 5 bases, leaving 3 bases not matched to a gene. Germline V lookup: CDR1 SGHRS, CDR2 YFSETQ. The CDR3 contains 14 residues. This CDR3 reads CASRGTSGNNEQFF. CDR3 coding DNA: TGCGCCAGCAGGGGGACTAGCGGAAACAATGAGCAGTTCTTC.

This clonotype was seen at least ten times. This chain connects TRBV20-1 to TRBJ2-7; TRBD1 matches at 8 bases. The CDR3 spans 13 residues. Germline V gives CDR1 DFQATT, CDR2 SNEGSKA (reference sequence). Trimming cost V 5 bases and J 7 bases; bases outside gene matches: 10. The CDR3 is CSAPGQGAREQYV. For the CDR3, the DNA is TGCAGTGCTCCTGGACAGGGTGCCCGGGAGCAGTACGTC.

This clonotype came up many times. The V gene is TRBV6-2 or TRBV6-3, the J gene TRBJ2-7; TRBD1 aligns across 11 bases. V shed 10 bases and J 13 bases; nucleotides not matched to a gene: 9. The CDR3 contains 11 residues. CDR1 and CDR2 from the germline V gene are MNHEY and SVGEGT. DNA of the CDR3: TGTGCCACCTCGGACAGGGGGCGAGGTTACGTC. Its protein product is CATSDRGRGYV.

CDR3 protein: CASSTQGAGDTGELFF. In nucleotides, the CDR3 is TGCGCCAGCAGCACACAGGGGGCGGGGGACACCGGGGAGCTGTTTTTT. The chain recombines TRBV5-1 with TRBJ2-2, with TRBD1 matching 9 bases. The CDR3 length is 16 residues. CDR1 and CDR2 from the germline V gene are SGHRS and YFSETQ. Trimming removed 4 bases from V and 3 bases from J; junction bases left unmatched: 7.

This clonotype was found many times. The DNA of the CDR3 is TGTGCCAGCAGCTCAAGGAGCAGGGGGCGGGTTGGCTACACCTTC. Protein product: CASSSRSRGRVGYTF. The V call is TRBV7-2, the J call TRBJ1-2; 8 positions agree with TRBD1. Trimming took 4 bases from V and 7 from J; bases not matched to a gene: 11. From germline, CDR1 is SGHTA and CDR2 FQGNSA. This CDR3 is 15 amino acids long. Combining the CDR3 with reference TRBV7-2 and TRBJ1-2 gives the whole variable domain GAGVSQSPSNKVTEKGKDVELRCDPISGHTALYWYRQSLGQGLEFLIYFQGNSAPDKSGLPSDRFSAERTGGSVSTLTIQRTQQEDSAVYLCASSSRSRGRVGYTFGSGTRLTVV.

At least ten counts were recorded for this clonotype. V gene TRBV20-1 combines with J gene TRBJ2-3; D ambiguous. The germline V gene encodes CDR1 DFQATT and CDR2 SNEGSKA (reference sequence). This CDR3 has 15 residues. V was clipped by 6 bases and J by 3 bases, with 19 bases between them. CDR3 in DNA: TGCAGTGCGAGACTGAGCTTCCGGCCTACAGATACGCAGTATTTT. This encodes CSARLSFRPTDTQYF.

Ten or more counts support this clonotype. The chain recombines TRBV9 with TRBJ1-2, with a weak D call TRBD1 (6 bases). Per germline, CDR1 SGDLS and CDR2 YYNGEE. The CDR3 has 15 amino acids. V lost 6 bases to trimming and J lost 0 bases, with 15 bases between them. CDR3 sequence: CASTHRDLANYGYTF. CDR3 DNA sequence: TGTGCCAGCACTCACAGGGACCTAGCTAACTATGGCTACACCTTC.